A single sample gave rise to the 15 T cell receptor beta chains below, sequenced in a study of cytomegalovirus exposure and HLA in healthy donors. PCR involved 60 Vbeta and 13 Jbeta primers. The method was immunoSEQ multiplex PCR; TCRdb's version includes in-frame clones alone and lacks a portion of them. Here the sample spans about 160,000 clones, about 70% being singletons. The sample taken for sequencing was PBMCs. These receptor sequences come from a woman aged 40-49 years in good health and CMV-seropositive.

This chain uses TRBV11-2 with TRBJ2-5; D perhaps matches TRBD1 (6 bases). The ends were cut back, 5 bases at V and 1 base at J, with 11 bases in the middle. CDR3 length: 14 residues. Germline CDR1 SGHAT, CDR2 FQNNGV. The CDR3 nucleotides are TGTGCCAGCAGCCCACAGGGTTCCCAAGAGACCCAGTACTTC. It codes for CASSPQGSQETQYF.

The V gene is TRBV5-4, the J gene TRBJ2-3, with 13 positions matching TRBD2. The CDR3 runs 15 residues. Germline CDR1 SGHNT, CDR2 YYREEE (reference sequence). With 4 bases clipped from V and 11 bases from J, the junction kept 10 bases outside the gene matches. CDR3 DNA sequence: TGTGCCAGCAGCCCCGGACTAGCGGGGGACTTAAAGCAGTATTTT. Translating gives CASSPGLAGDLKQYF.

V gene TRBV27 combines with J gene TRBJ2-1, with 7 bases that match TRBD2. The CDR3 is 16 amino acids. After removal of 3 bases from V and 4 bases from J, the junction contained 9 bases not matched to a gene. Germline V lookup: CDR1 MNHEY, CDR2 SMNVEV (reference sequence). The CDR3 nucleotides are TGTGCCAGCAGTTTGTCGGCTAGCGGACTATACAATGAGCAGTTCTTC. Its translation is CASSLSASGLYNEQFF.

V usage is TRBV7-6 and J usage is TRBJ2-7, with unresolved D. V lost 1 base to trimming and J lost 7 bases, with 11 bases between them. Germline V gene data show CDR1 as SGHVS and CDR2 as FNYEAQ. The CDR3 length is 13 residues. The CDR3 reads CASSLGTGREQYF. The DNA for the CDR3 is TGTGCCAGCAGCTTAGGTACCGGCAGGGAGCAGTACTTC.

V is TRBV13 and J is TRBJ1-1; 8 nucleotides match TRBD1. Germline values: CDR1 PRHDT, CDR2 FYEKMQ (reference sequence). This CDR3 region has 16 residues. V was pared by 4 bases and J by 7 bases, with 14 bases of the junction left unmatched. The CDR3, as DNA: TGTGCCAGCAGCTCTAGATGGGGTCCCGACAGGGGTGAAGCTTTCTTT. The encoded protein is CASSSRWGPDRGEAFF.

The chain combines TRBV19 with TRBJ1-2; D is undetermined. CDR3 length: 13 amino acids. In germline, CDR1 is LNHDA, CDR2 SQIVND (reference sequence). V lost 3 bases and J lost 2, with 7 bases in between. CDR3 residues: CASSIGENYGYTF. The CDR3 DNA is TGTGCCAGTAGTATCGGGGAAAACTATGGCTACACCTTC.

The chain combines TRBV28 with TRBJ1-1; D is perhaps TRBD1 (5 bases). V shed 8 bases and J shed 0 bases, with 7 bases lying between them. CDR1 is MDHEN and CDR2 is SYDVKM in the germline V gene. The CDR3 spans 12 residues. The CDR3 region is CASGALNTEAFF. CDR3 sequence (DNA): TGTGCCAGCGGGGCTTTGAACACTGAAGCTTTCTTT.

This chain links TRBV9 with TRBJ2-7; D might be TRBD2 (7 bases). Trimming took off 0 bases at V and 4 bases at J, with 11 bases between the two ends. Germline V gives CDR1 SGDLS, CDR2 YYNGEE. The CDR3 runs 14 residues. Here the CDR3 DNA reads TGTGCCAGCAGCGTAGCCGGGGGGCAATACGAGCAGTACTTC. Amino acids: CASSVAGGQYEQYF.

The chain has TRBV11-2 and TRBJ2-7; the match to TRBD1 covers 8 bases. From germline, CDR1 is SGHAT and CDR2 FQNNGV. Trimming cost V 1 base and J 3 bases; bases outside gene matches: 2. The CDR3 consists of 14 residues. The CDR3 loop reads CASSLGTGHYEQYF. DNA of the CDR3: TGTGCCAGCAGCTTAGGGACAGGGCACTACGAGCAGTACTTC.

The chain carries TRBV4-3 and TRBJ1-6; TRBD1 matches 9 bases. The CDR3 consists of 15 residues. The germline V gene encodes CDR1 LGHNA and CDR2 YSLEER. The junction had 3 bases not matched to a gene; V was cut back by 0 bases and J by 9 bases. The CDR3 loop reads CASSQEGTGISPLHF. The DNA for the CDR3 is TGCGCCAGCAGCCAAGAGGGGACAGGGATTTCACCCCTCCACTTT.

The chain is built from TRBV18 and TRBJ2-5; D gene ambiguous. Per germline, CDR1 KGHSH and CDR2 LQKENI. The ends were cut back, 4 bases at V and 3 bases at J, with 12 bases in the middle. The CDR3 is made up of 14 amino acids. CDR3 nucleotides: TGTGCCAGCTCACGTATCGCGAGAGAAGAGACCCAGTACTTC. It translates to CASSRIAREETQYF. Looking up the rest from reference TRBV18 and TRBJ2-5 gives the full variable domain: NAGVMQNPRHLVRRRGQEARLRCSPMKGHSHVYWYRQLPEEGLKFMVYLQKENIIDESGMPKERFSAEFPKEGPSILRIQQVVRGDSAAYFCASSRIAREETQYFGPGTRLLVL.

There are a few counts of this clone. This rearrangement joins TRBV5-6 to TRBJ1-5, with TRBD1 matching 10 bases. Germline V CDR1 and CDR2: SGHDT, YYEEEE. V gave up 2 bases and J gave up 2 bases; unmatched junction bases: 1. The CDR3 has 15 residues. Written as DNA, the CDR3 is TGTGCCAGCAGCTTCGGGACAGGGGGCAATCAGCCCCAGCATTTT. It encodes CASSFGTGGNQPQHF.

This chain links TRBV6-5 with TRBJ1-2; TRBD1 aligns across 7 bases. CDR3 length: 13 residues. Germline CDR1 MNHEY, CDR2 SVGAGI. V dropped 6 bases and J dropped 8; count of bases not matched to a gene: 9. CDR3 residues: CASRRDRQGGYTF. The CDR3 DNA sequence: TGTGCCAGCAGGCGCGACCGACAGGGCGGCTACACCTTC.

The chain uses TRBV28 and TRBJ2-5; TRBD2 matches at 16 bases. CDR1 and CDR2 (germline): MDHEN, SYDVKM. The CDR3 is 16 amino acids. The ends lost 2 bases at V and 5 bases at J; junction bases unmatched: 2. The CDR3 region is CASSLGTSGRGETQYF. For the CDR3, the DNA is TGTGCCAGCAGTTTAGGGACTAGCGGGAGGGGGGAGACCCAGTACTTC. The whole variable domain, filled in from reference TRBV28 and TRBJ2-5, reads DVKVTQSSRYLVKRTGEKVFLECVQDMDHENMFWYRQDPGLGLRLIYFSYDVKMKEKGDIPEGYSVSREKKERFSLILESASTNQTSMYLCASSLGTSGRGETQYFGPGTRLLVL.

The chain employs TRBV7-9 and TRBJ2-3; the D gene is possibly TRBD1 (5 bases). Trimming pared 1 base from V and 1 base from J, leaving 12 bases between. CDR3 length: 16 residues. Looked up from germline, CDR1 is SEHNR and CDR2 is FQNEAQ (reference sequence). CDR3 protein: CASSLGAIGGTDTQYF. The CDR3 DNA follows: TGTGCCAGCAGCTTAGGTGCTATAGGGGGCACAGATACGCAGTATTTT.